These T cell receptor beta chains were read from a single sample in a study of technical replicates of blood from a few donors. The data were produced by immunoSEQ multiplex PCR, yet TCRdb's version contains in-frame clones alone and is incomplete. The data show about 63,000 clones, with more than 75% seen just once and roughly 5% held by the top ten. Sequencing was done on a sample of PBMCs. Every receptor here comes from a human donor in good health. Some clones in this sample may be carry-over from other donors' samples. CDR3s include the opening cysteine and the closing phenylalanine or tryptophan. The D gene is left open where the match is weak. Clone size is shown for a subset of rows, as once, few, many or a class of expanded clone.

length	D	J	size	V	CDR3	DNA
16	-	TRBJ2-5	-	TRBV5-6	CASSLVWSTRQETQYF	TGTGCCAGCAGCTTGGTGTGGTCCACTAGACAAGAGACCCAGTACTTC
15	-	TRBJ2-2	-	TRBV5-1	CASSLGGANTGELFF	TGCGCCAGCAGCTTGGGGGGGGCGAACACCGGGGAGCTGTTTTTT
12	TRBD1	TRBJ1-2	-	TRBV23-1	CASRGTGYGYTF	TGCGCCAGCAGAGGGACAGGCTATGGCTACACCTTC
16	TRBD2	TRBJ2-1	-	TRBV7-3	CASSLAGGRNDNEQFF	TGTGCCAGCAGCTTAGCGGGGGGCCGAAACGACAATGAGCAGTTCTTC
18	-	TRBJ2-3	-	TRBV7-9	CASSSQSWGAGSTDTQYF	TGTGCCAGCAGCTCCCAGTCCTGGGGTGCGGGGTCCACAGATACGCAGTATTTT
14	-	TRBJ1-2	once	TRBV4-2	CASSQPDSNYGYTF	TGTGCCAGCAGCCAACCGGACAGTAACTATGGCTACACCTTC
16	TRBD1	TRBJ1-4	medium-sized	TRBV5-5	CASSKTIRDSNEKLFF	TGTGCCAGCAGCAAAACTATCCGGGACAGTAATGAAAAACTGTTTTTT
18	-	TRBJ2-7	-	TRBV4-3	CASSQDLTVTRRAYEQYF	TGCGCCAGCAGCCAAGATTTAACGGTTACGCGCCGCGCCTACGAGCAGTACTTC
14	TRBD1	TRBJ2-1	few	TRBV19	CASSIRTGDNEQFF	TGTGCCAGTAGTATAAGGACAGGGGACAATGAGCAGTTCTTC
14	TRBD1	TRBJ1-4	once	TRBV29-1	CSALLQGAREKLFF	TGCAGCGCCCTGCTACAGGGGGCTCGGGAAAAACTGTTTTTT
11	-	TRBJ1-1	few	TRBV20-1	CSAAGEAEAFF	TGCAGTGCAGCGGGGGAAGCTGAAGCTTTCTTT
15	-	TRBJ2-3	-	TRBV6-1	CASSEKGEPPDTQYF	TGTGCCAGCAGTGAAAAGGGGGAGCCCCCGGATACGCAGTATTTT
14	TRBD2	TRBJ2-1	-	TRBV10-3	CAITGGTDNDEQFF	TGTGCCATCACGGGGGGGACCGACAACGATGAGCAGTTCTTC
15	-	TRBJ1-5	once	TRBV5-1	CASSLVGARNQPQHF	TGCGCCAGCAGCTTGGTGGGGGCAAGGAATCAGCCCCAGCATTTT
15	-	TRBJ2-2	-	TRBV5-4	CASSRLVGATGELFF	TGTGCCAGCAGCCGCCTAGTCGGAGCCACCGGGGAGCTGTTTTTT
16	-	TRBJ2-2	-	TRBV7-2	CASSYRGQWNTGELFF	TGTGCCAGCAGCTATAGAGGACAGTGGAACACCGGGGAGCTGTTTTTT
16	-	TRBJ1-2	-	TRBV7-9	CASSAGLRERNYGYTF	TGTGCCAGCAGCGCTGGTCTGAGGGAACGGAACTATGGCTACACCTTC
13	-	TRBJ1-1	-	TRBV6-6	CASSYSLEPEAFF	TGTGCCAGCAGTTACTCGTTAGAACCCGAAGCTTTCTTT
18	TRBD1	TRBJ1-6	-	TRBV6-1	CASSGDRGRFRYNSPLHF	TGTGCCAGCAGTGGAGACAGGGGCCGATTTCGTTATAATTCACCCCTCCACTTT
14	TRBD2	TRBJ2-5	-	TRBV5-1	CASSLVAGAETQYF	TGCGCCAGCAGCCTCGTCGCGGGAGCAGAGACCCAGTACTTC
14	-	TRBJ2-2	-	TRBV5-1	CASRLEGGTGELFF	TGCGCCAGCAGGTTAGAGGGAGGTACCGGGGAGCTGTTTTTT
15	TRBD1	TRBJ2-7	-	TRBV4-1	CASSLLTGYINEQYF	TGCGCCAGCAGCCTCTTGACAGGGTACATCAACGAGCAGTACTTC
14	TRBD2	TRBJ2-7	-	TRBV7-2	CASSSQAGPYEQYF	TGTGCCAGCAGCTCCCAAGCGGGGCCCTACGAGCAGTACTTC
16	TRBD2	TRBJ2-2	-	TRBV5-1	CASSSDRGGNTGELFF	TGCGCCAGCAGCTCGGACCGGGGGGGGAACACCGGGGAGCTGTTTTTT
15	TRBD2	TRBJ2-1	-	TRBV6-5	CASSYDAGGPGEQFF	TGTGCCAGCAGTTACGATGCGGGGGGGCCTGGAGAGCAGTTCTTC
18	TRBD2	TRBJ2-1	-	TRBV29-1	CSVGALAGRGPPLNEQFF	TGCAGCGTCGGGGCCCTAGCGGGGAGGGGGCCCCCTCTCAATGAGCAGTTCTTC
15	TRBD1	TRBJ2-1	-	TRBV5-5	CASSATGGNYNEQFF	TGTGCCAGCAGCGCGACAGGGGGCAACTACAATGAGCAGTTCTTC
18	TRBD2	TRBJ2-3	-	TRBV4-1	CASSQVGLAGGPLDTQYF	TGCGCCAGCAGCCAAGTAGGACTAGCGGGAGGGCCGTTAGATACGCAGTATTTT
13	-	TRBJ2-1	-	TRBV7-2	CASSLNLLNEQFF	TGTGCCAGCAGCTTAAACTTGCTGAATGAGCAGTTCTTC
14	TRBD2	TRBJ2-1	once	TRBV4-1	CASSASSGEYEQFF	TGCGCCAGCAGCGCATCTAGCGGGGAGTATGAGCAGTTCTTC
15	-	TRBJ1-2	-	TRBV4-2	CASSPGGAADYGYTF	TGTGCCAGCAGCCCAGGTGGGGCAGCAGACTATGGCTACACCTTC
15	-	TRBJ2-4	-	TRBV19	CASSRSGWGKNIQYF	TGTGCCAGTAGCCGGTCGGGATGGGGCAAAAACATTCAGTACTTC
13	TRBD2	TRBJ2-3	-	TRBV11-2	CASSYETSGSQYF	TGTGCCAGCAGCTACGAGACTAGCGGGAGTCAGTATTTT
14	TRBD1	TRBJ1-5	once	TRBV28	CASSLGQGNQPQHF	TGTGCCAGCAGTTTGGGACAGGGCAATCAGCCCCAGCATTTT
15	-	TRBJ1-1	-	TRBV5-1	CASSLGSGVGTEAFF	TGCGCCAGCAGCTTGGGTTCAGGGGTAGGCACTGAAGCTTTCTTT
13	-	TRBJ1-6	-	TRBV29-1	CSVKSSYNSPLHF	TGCAGCGTGAAGAGCTCCTATAATTCACCCCTCCACTTT
15	TRBD2	TRBJ2-1	-	TRBV27	CASSFGLAGGNEQFF	TGTGCCAGCAGTTTTGGGTTAGCGGGGGGGAATGAGCAGTTCTTC
14	TRBD1	TRBJ2-3	-	TRBV10-3	CAIRMTGVTDTQYF	TGTGCCATCAGGATGACAGGGGTCACAGATACGCAGTATTTT
20	TRBD2	TRBJ2-1	-	TRBV7-3	CASSLSLGAKAGGPGNEQFF	TGTGCCAGCAGCTTATCCCTGGGGGCAAAAGCGGGAGGGCCGGGCAATGAGCAGTTCTTC
15	-	TRBJ1-4	-	TRBV5-1	CASSRTGATNEKLFF	TGCGCCAGCAGCCGCACAGGAGCAACTAATGAAAAACTGTTTTTT
14	-	TRBJ1-1	-	TRBV13	CASSSWTVNTEAFF	TGTGCCAGCAGCTCGTGGACAGTGAACACTGAAGCTTTCTTT
15	TRBD1	TRBJ2-7	-	TRBV14	CASRRTGSVTHEQYF	TGTGCCAGCAGACGGACAGGGTCCGTTACCCACGAGCAGTACTTC
15	TRBD2	TRBJ2-5	-	TRBV7-2	CASSLVRLATETQYF	TGTGCCAGCAGCTTAGTCAGACTAGCGACGGAGACCCAGTACTTC
14	TRBD2	TRBJ2-3	-	TRBV9	CASSVGAGVDTQYF	TGTGCCAGCAGCGTTGGAGCGGGGGTAGATACGCAGTATTTT
14	-	TRBJ1-3	few	TRBV5-1	CASSPSTGGNTIYF	TGCGCCAGCAGCCCGTCGACAGGAGGAAACACCATATATTTT